Following are 23 T cell receptor beta chains from one sample sequenced in a study of T cell responses to AZD1222 COVID-19 vaccine. The protocol was immunoSEQ multiplex PCR, while the TCRdb copy is restricted to in-frame clones and leaves out a portion. The data show about 84,000 clones, roughly 87% seen once. The starting material was peripheral blood, obtained on day 0 of AZD1222 vaccination. These receptors came from an adult in good health.

The J gene is TRBJ2-3, the V gene TRBV6-5, with TRBD1 as a possible D gene (7 bases). CDR1 MNHEY and CDR2 SVGAGI come from the germline V gene. This CDR3 contains 14 residues. V gave up 6 bases and J gave up 7 bases, with 17 bases separating them. The CDR3 loop is CASRTQGRIYTQYF. The CDR3 DNA reads TGTGCCAGCAGGACACAGGGGAGGATCTATACGCAGTATTTT.

The chain employs TRBV7-8 and TRBJ1-5, with D unresolved. From germline, CDR1 is SGHVS and CDR2 FQNEAQ. The CDR3 length is 15 residues. V was pared by 5 bases and J by 0 bases, with 11 bases between. The chain's CDR3 is CASSRTEASNQPQHF. CDR3 in DNA: TGTGCCAGCAGCCGGACGGAGGCTAGCAATCAGCCCCAGCATTTT. Based on the CDR3 plus reference TRBV7-8 and TRBJ1-5, the full variable domain is GAGVSQSPRYKVAKRGQDVALRCDPISGHVSLFWYQQALGQGPEFLTYFQNEAQLDKSGLPSDRFFAERPEGSVSTLKIQRTQQEDSAVYLCASSRTEASNQPQHFGDGTRLSIL.

The chain uses TRBV2 and TRBJ1-2, with a tentative D call TRBD1 (5 bases). V was shortened by 4 bases and J by 0 bases, with 12 bases between the two germline ends. This CDR3 is built from 15 residues. CDR1 is SNHLY, CDR2 FYNNEI, per germline. CDR3 loop: CASSGQGGSNYGYTF. CDR3 nucleotides: TGTGCCAGCAGTGGGCAGGGTGGCTCTAACTATGGCTACACCTTC.

The rearrangement uses TRBV14 and TRBJ1-1; D is ambiguous. V dropped 4 bases and J dropped 4 bases, with 16 bases sitting between them. The germline CDR1 and CDR2 sequences are SGHDN and FVKESK. The CDR3 extends over 15 amino acids. The CDR3 is CASSPIVGLSTEAFF. The CDR3 coding sequence is TGTGCCAGCAGCCCCATCGTGGGCCTGAGCACTGAAGCTTTCTTT.

This clone is classed as medium-sized. J is TRBJ2-7 and V is TRBV7-9, with D unclear. Trimming shortened V by 2 bases and J by 6 bases, and 11 bases separated the two germline ends. Germline CDR1 and CDR2: SEHNR and FQNEAQ (reference sequence). This CDR3 is built from 13 residues. CDR3 region: CASSLNLGSEQYF. Written as DNA, the CDR3 is TGTGCCAGCAGCTTAAACTTGGGATCCGAGCAGTACTTC.

This clone has only one observation. The chain employs TRBV30 and TRBJ1-3; D not resolved. In germline, CDR1 is GTSNPN, CDR2 SVGIG (reference sequence). The germline V and J ends were trimmed by 0 bases and 2 bases, with 8 bases remaining between them. The CDR3 totals 14 residues. In DNA, the CDR3 is TGTGCCTGGAGTGTTTGGGAACCTGGAAACACCATATATTTT. Translated, it gives CAWSVWEPGNTIYF. Full variable domain (missing parts from reference TRBV30 and TRBJ1-3): SQTIHQWPATLVQPVGSPLSLECTVEGTSNPNLYWYRQAAGRGLQLLFYSVGIGQISSEVPQNLSASRPQDRQFILSSKKLLLSDSGFYLCAWSVWEPGNTIYFGEGSWLTVV.

This chain connects TRBV6-6 to TRBJ2-7; 8 bases are shared with TRBD2. V dropped 0 bases and J dropped 3; count of bases not matched to a gene: 4. Per the germline V gene, CDR1 is MNHNY and CDR2 is SVGAGI (reference sequence). This CDR3 comprises 15 residues. The DNA for the CDR3 is TGTGCCAGCAGTTACTCACGGGGGGGCATCTACGAGCAGTACTTC. It translates to CASSYSRGGIYEQYF.

The J gene is TRBJ1-4, the V gene TRBV27; D is unclear. Looked up from germline, CDR1 is MNHEY and CDR2 is SMNVEV (reference sequence). The CDR3 is made up of 13 amino acids. With 5 bases removed from V and 8 bases from J, the gap between germline ends came to 12 bases. The CDR3 sequence is CASSSWGEEKLFF. The CDR3 DNA reads as TGTGCCAGCAGTAGCTGGGGAGAGGAAAAACTGTTTTTT.

The V call is TRBV7-9, the J call TRBJ1-1; D is uncertain. The CDR3 covers 13 residues. The germline V gene encodes CDR1 SEHNR and CDR2 FQNEAQ (reference sequence). Trimming removed 11 bases at V and 5 bases at J, with 18 bases between. The CDR3 nucleotides are TGTGCCTCCCTGGGTATCAGCCGGACTGAAGCTTTCTTT. Encoded protein: CASLGISRTEAFF.

The chain links TRBV7-3 to TRBJ2-1, with 9 bases aligning to TRBD1. The ends lost 0 bases at V and 8 bases at J; junction bases unmatched: 11. Germline V CDR1 and CDR2: SGHTA, FQGTGA. The CDR3 sequence is 17 residues long. The CDR3 sequence: CASSLTPMGQGSDEQFF. The CDR3 nucleotides read TGTGCCAGCAGCTTAACCCCAATGGGACAGGGTAGCGATGAGCAGTTCTTC.

This rearrangement joins TRBV5-1 to TRBJ1-1; D remains unclear. Per germline, CDR1 SGHRS and CDR2 YFSETQ. V lost 4 bases, J lost 3 bases, and 13 bases lay in between. The CDR3 is made up of 14 amino acids. CDR3 DNA: TGCGCCAGCAGCCCCACGAGGTCGGACACTGAAGCTTTCTTT. Amino acid sequence: CASSPTRSDTEAFF.

The genes are TRBV5-1 and TRBJ1-1; no clear D gene. Looked up from germline, CDR1 is SGHRS and CDR2 is YFSETQ. CDR3 length: 14 amino acids. V was clipped by 2 bases and J by 1 base, with 9 bases between them. CDR3 DNA: TGCGCCAGCAGCTTCGGGCCCTCGAACACTGAAGCTTTCTTT. As protein: CASSFGPSNTEAFF.

The chain uses TRBV14 and TRBJ1-2; D is possibly TRBD1 (5 bases). The V end lost 0 bases, the J end lost 8 bases, and 13 bases lay between the germline ends. The CDR3 totals 14 residues. CDR1 SGHDN and CDR2 FVKESK come from the germline V gene. CDR3 sequence (DNA): TGTGCCAGCAGCCAAGATGAAGGGGTAGGCGGCTACACCTTC. Its protein is CASSQDEGVGGYTF.

The chain recombines TRBV19 with TRBJ1-5, with D possibly TRBD1 on 6 matching bases. Germline CDR1 is LNHDA and CDR2 is SQIVND (reference sequence). The CDR3 runs 15 residues. V was shortened by 8 bases and J by 6 bases, with 20 bases between the two germline ends. The CDR3 sequence is CASLPYPGGSQPQHF. The CDR3 DNA is TGTGCCAGTCTACCCTACCCGGGGGGCTCTCAGCCCCAGCATTTT.

The chain combines TRBV5-1 with TRBJ2-5; either TRBD1 or TRBD2 may supply D (5 bases each). The V and J ends lost 5 bases and 3 bases respectively, with 14 bases between them. CDR1 is SGHRS, CDR2 YFSETQ, per germline. The CDR3 totals 14 residues. CDR3 nucleotides: TGCGCCAGCAGTTCCGGGGCTTGGGAAGAGACCCAGTACTTC. Translating it yields CASSSGAWEETQYF. The full variable domain, with the rest looked up from reference TRBV5-1 and TRBJ2-5, is KAGVTQTPRYLIKTRGQQVTLSCSPISGHRSVSWYQQTPGQGLQFLFEYFSETQRNKGNFPGRFSGRQFSNSRSEMNVSTLELGDSALYLCASSSGAWEETQYFGPGTRLLVL.

In its sample, this clone was seen once. The chain links TRBV6-5 to TRBJ1-4, with D uncertain. The CDR3 has 15 residues. Trimming took off 5 bases at V and 8 bases at J, with 18 bases between the two ends. Germline V lookup: CDR1 MNHEY, CDR2 SVGAGI. The CDR3 sequence: CASSLGPSSWEKLFF. The CDR3 nucleotides read TGTGCCAGCAGTCTCGGGCCGTCGAGTTGGGAAAAACTGTTTTTT.

This chain uses TRBV27 with TRBJ2-1; the D call may be TRBD1 or TRBD2 (6 bases each). CDR3 length equals 15 residues. Trimming shortened V by 1 base and J by 6 bases, and 13 bases separated the two germline ends. CDR1 and CDR2 from the germline V gene are MNHEY and SMNVEV (reference sequence). The DNA for the CDR3 is TGTGCCAGCAGTTTATTGTGGGGGCGGGGCAATGAGCAGTTCTTC. Its translation is CASSLLWGRGNEQFF.

The chain has TRBV29-1 and TRBJ2-1, with 10 positions matching TRBD2. The CDR3 spans 15 residues. The V and J ends lost 6 bases and 10 bases, in that order; junction bases with no gene match: 15. In germline, CDR1 is SQVTM, CDR2 ANQGSEA. CDR3 DNA sequence: TGCAGCGTCCTAGCGTCTAGCGGGAGCCTGGGAGAGCAGTTCTTC. Translation: CSVLASSGSLGEQFF.

This clone was recorded once. V is TRBV7-2 and J is TRBJ1-5; D call uncertain. Germline V gene data show CDR1 as SGHTA and CDR2 as FQGNSA. The CDR3 sequence is 13 residues long. Trimming took 5 bases from V and 4 from J, leaving 9 bases between them. CDR3 in DNA: TGTGCCAGCAGCCCGCAGGAGAATCAGCCCCAGCATTTT. Its protein product is CASSPQENQPQHF.

V and J are TRBV7-2 and TRBJ2-1, with 9 bases matching TRBD2. The CDR3 totals 15 residues. After removal of 1 base from V and 7 bases from J, the junction contained 5 bases not matched to a gene. Germline CDR1 reads SGHTA; CDR2 reads FQGNSA. CDR3 nucleotides: TGTGCCAGCAGCTTAGTAGCTAGCGGGATGAATGAGCAGTTCTTC. This sequence encodes CASSLVASGMNEQFF.

The V gene is TRBV19, the J gene TRBJ1-5; D is unresolved. The CDR3 length is 15 residues. V gave up 7 bases and J gave up 0 bases, with 13 bases separating them. Germline CDR1 reads LNHDA; CDR2 reads SQIVND (reference sequence). Here the CDR3 reads CASKVREYSNQPQHF. The CDR3, as DNA: TGTGCCAGTAAAGTGCGAGAATATAGCAATCAGCCCCAGCATTTT.

The chain combines TRBV16 with TRBJ1-4, with a weak D call TRBD1 (5 bases). The CDR3 consists of 15 residues. Germline CDR1 reads KGHSY; CDR2 reads FQNENV. V was cut by 4 bases and J by 7 bases, with 16 bases left in between. As DNA, the CDR3 is TGTGCCAGCAGCCTACCGGGGCTAAGTCGTGAAAAACTGTTTTTT. As protein: CASSLPGLSREKLFF.

This chain connects TRBV4-1 to TRBJ2-7, with D perhaps TRBD2 (5 bases). Germline CDR1 MGHRA, CDR2 YSYEKL. V was trimmed by 0 bases and J by 4 bases, leaving 16 bases between them. The CDR3 sequence is 16 residues long. CDR3 protein: CASSQERRERGYEQYF. CDR3 in DNA: TGCGCCAGCAGCCAAGAACGGCGAGAGAGAGGGTACGAGCAGTACTTC.